The rows below give T cell receptor beta chains drawn from one sample of a study of T cell changes during pregnancy in multiple sclerosis. Measured with immunoSEQ multiplex PCR; TCRdb has only the in-frame clones, and not every one. This table has approximately 25,000 clones, 85% to 90% appearing once. Sample: CD8+ T cells from peripheral blood mononuclear cells, taken in the second trimester of pregnancy. The receptors originated from a female donor with multiple sclerosis, enrolled in a pregnancy study. Both conserved end residues are part of each CDR3. The order of the fields is J gene, D gene, V gene, clone size, CDR3 protein, CDR3 DNA. The D gene is left open where the match is weak. Clone size is shown for a subset of rows, as once, few, many or a class of expanded clone.

>TRBJ1-2|.|TRBV2|.
CASSEVGRASLRNGYTF
TGTGCCAGCAGTGAAGTAGGCAGGGCGTCACTCCGAAACGGCTACACCTTC
>TRBJ1-1|TRBD1|TRBV5-4|.
CASSSSGTGYTEAFF
TGTGCCAGCAGCTCTTCCGGGACAGGGTACACTGAAGCTTTCTTT
>TRBJ1-1|.|TRBV9|.
CASSALDTNTEAFF
TGTGCCAGCAGCGCCCTTGATACTAACACTGAAGCTTTCTTT
>TRBJ2-7|.|TRBV5-1|.
CASSGASGTANFHEQYF
TGCGCCAGCAGCGGCGCCTCAGGGACTGCTAATTTCCACGAGCAGTACTTC
>TRBJ2-2|.|TRBV10-3|.
CAISGEVGRLANTGELFF
TGTGCCATCAGTGGGGAGGTGGGACGCCTAGCGAACACCGGGGAGCTGTTTTTT
>TRBJ2-1|TRBD2|TRBV7-8|.
CASSDPGLAVTYNEQFF
TGTGCCAGCAGCGACCCGGGACTAGCGGTGACCTACAATGAGCAGTTCTTC
>TRBJ2-1|.|TRBV15|.
CATSRDLASGEQFF
TGTGCCACCAGCAGAGATCTCGCATCAGGTGAGCAGTTCTTC
>TRBJ1-1|.|TRBV5-6|.
CASSSLTGMNTEAFF
TGTGCCAGCAGCTCCTTGACAGGCATGAACACTGAAGCTTTCTTT
>TRBJ2-7|.|TRBV30|.
CAWSTGMVYEQYF
TGTGCCTGGAGTACAGGGATGGTCTACGAGCAGTACTTC
>TRBJ2-1|TRBD1|TRBV19|once
CASSPWTGLDEQFF
TGTGCCAGTAGTCCGTGGACAGGTCTAGATGAGCAGTTCTTC
>TRBJ2-2|.|TRBV6-4|once
CASGERGGSTGELFF
TGTGCCAGCGGGGAGCGAGGAGGAAGCACCGGGGAGCTGTTTTTT
>TRBJ1-6|TRBD1|TRBV7-8|.
CASSLGDSSPLHF
TGTGCCAGCAGCTTAGGGGACAGTTCACCCCTCCACTTT
>TRBJ2-5|TRBD2|TRBV10-2|.
CASSESSGGSQETQYF
TGCGCCAGCAGTGAGAGTAGCGGGGGGAGCCAAGAGACCCAGTACTTC
>TRBJ2-2|.|TRBV4-3|.
CASSQEGAGALTGELFF
TGCGCCAGCAGCCAAGAAGGGGCGGGGGCGCTTACCGGGGAGCTGTTTTTT
>TRBJ2-7|TRBD2|TRBV10-2|.
CASRSLAGPYEQYF
TGCGCCAGCAGGAGCCTAGCGGGCCCCTACGAGCAGTACTTC